The clone carrying this T cell receptor beta chain was seen only a few times. Antigen: not known. The data originate from a study of beta chain features in type 1 diabetes. Study details: The examined sorted cells totaled 85 million to 120 million across samples.

General study points: Among all four CD4+ subsets, Type 1 diabetes patients had TCRB CDR3s that were moderately but significantly shorter.

V dropped 6 bases and J dropped 8; count of bases not matched to a gene: 10. CDR3 length: 14 amino acids. Germline V gives CDR1 MDHEN, CDR2 SYDVKM. Every isolated RNA sample was fully reverse transcribed, so sequencing captured expressed TCRB transcripts. The assay was immunoSEQ multiplex PCR, and TCRdb's table has in-frame clones only and misses some. The data hold under 300,000 clones, with 8% observed a single time. Only one heparinised blood draw was taken per donor, and its volume averaged around 110 mL. The purity of all sorted populations exceeded 98%. This sequence was found in a woman aged 18-29 years in good health. Sequencing was carried out using central memory CD4+ T cells from blood. The chain joins TRBV28 to TRBJ1-2, with 9 bases lining up with TRBD1. The CDR3 coding sequence is TGTGCCAGCAGCCTAGGACAGGGGACTAAGGGCTACACCTTC. It codes for CASSLGQGTKGYTF.